Presented here are 17 T cell receptor beta chains from one specimen sequenced in a study of human T cells and chemical hapten exposure. TCRdb analysed the RACE reads with MiXCR anew, one entry per CDR3 protein. The sample holds under 200,000 distinct CDR3 sequences, around a quarter seen once. As for time point: patch test 3, about 24 weeks after DPC sensitization. Regarding treatment: therapeutic diphenylcyclopropenone sensitization with weekly scalp DPC. Sequencing used whole blood, obtained in connection with sensitization to the hapten diphenylcyclopropenone (DPC). The receptors originated from a woman under 30 with alopecia areata. Some clones in this sample may be carry-over from other donors' samples.

This clonotype has just a few counts. The V call is TRBV4-1, the J call TRBJ1-1, with a tentative D call TRBD1 (6 bases). Germline V gene lookup returns CDR1 MGHRA and CDR2 YSYEKL. Trimming removed 2 bases from V and 3 bases from J, with 13 bases in between. This CDR3 spans 15 amino acids. In DNA, the CDR3 is TGCGCCAGCAGCCAACGTCAGGGGTCGGACACTGAAGCTTTCTTT. Amino acids: CASSQRQGSDTEAFF.

The rearrangement uses TRBV2 and TRBJ2-1, with D possibly matching TRBD1 (5 bases). This CDR3 is 13 amino acids long. CDR1 is SNHLY and CDR2 is FYNNEI in the germline V gene. In DNA, the CDR3 is TGTTTGATGACAGCCGTTTCCTACAATGAGCAGTTCTTC. Translation gives CLMTAVSYNEQFF.

This clonotype was detected a few times. The chain employs TRBV4-2 and TRBJ1-2, with D possibly matching TRBD1 (5 bases). Trimming removed 3 bases at V and 6 bases at J, with 14 bases between. Germline assignment: CDR1 LGHNA and CDR2 YNFKEQ. This CDR3 spans 14 amino acids. CDR3 in DNA: TGTGCCAGCAGCCACCCCCTGGGGGGAGATGGCTACACCTTC. It encodes CASSHPLGGDGYTF.

V is TRBV10-3 and J is TRBJ2-7, with no clear D. Germline loops: CDR1 ENHRY, CDR2 SYGVKD. This CDR3 contains 9 residues. Between the trimmed V and J ends, which lost 8 bases and 4 bases, there was a span of 3 bases. The DNA of the CDR3 is TGTGCCATCGGATACGAGCAGTACTTC. Translating it yields CAIGYEQYF.

The chain couples TRBV7-2 to TRBJ2-5, with TRBD1 matching 9 bases. The CDR3 runs to 13 residues. The germline V gene has CDR1 SGHTA and CDR2 FQGNSA. V was clipped by 5 bases and J by 4 bases; unmatched bases: 2. The CDR3 is CASSLGQGETQYF. CDR3 sequence (DNA): TGTGCCAGCAGCCTGGGACAGGGAGAGACCCAGTACTTC.

Regarding this clonotype: An end of the junction does not agree with germline; a read error may underlie this. The V gene is TRBV2, the J gene TRBJ1-4; the D is unclear. Germline V gene lookup returns CDR1 SNHLY and CDR2 FYNNEI. The CDR3 is 14 amino acids. The CDR3 nucleotides are TGTGCCAGCAGTGAATCTCCATTAGATGAAGAACTGTTTTTT. Its translation: CASSESPLDEELFF.

The chain joins TRBV7-6 to TRBJ2-5; TRBD1 matches 8 bases. The CDR3 runs 13 residues. V lost 5 bases, J lost 14 bases, and 13 bases stayed unmatched. Germline V gene data show CDR1 as SGHVS and CDR2 as FNYEAQ. The CDR3 protein is CASSPGTGARKYF. CDR3 nucleotides: TGTGCCAGCAGCCCCGGGACAGGCGCTAGAAAATACTTC.

J is TRBJ2-2 and V is TRBV29-1; no firm D call. The length of the CDR3 is 15 residues. The V and J ends lost 5 bases and 5 bases respectively, with 18 bases between them. Germline V gene data show CDR1 as SQVTM and CDR2 as ANQGSEA. CDR3 DNA sequence: TGCAGCGTTCCTTGGACGGAGCCAAGTACCGGGGAGCTGTTTTTT. Amino acid sequence: CSVPWTEPSTGELFF.

There are a few counts of this clonotype. The V call is TRBV9, the J call TRBJ2-1; TRBD2 matches 7 bases. CDR3 length: 14 residues. In germline, CDR1 is SGDLS, CDR2 YYNGEE. Trimming took 1 base from V and 3 from J; bases not matched to a gene: 1. The CDR3 is CASSVTSDYNEQFF. The DNA of the CDR3 is TGTGCCAGCAGCGTAACTAGCGACTACAATGAGCAGTTCTTC. The complete variable domain, with remaining parts taken from reference TRBV9 and TRBJ2-1, reads DSGVTQTPKHLITATGQRVTLRCSPRSGDLSVYWYQQSLDQGLQFLIQYYNGEERAKGNILERFSAQQFPDLHSELNLSSLELGDSALYFCASSVTSDYNEQFFGPGTRLTVL.

This clonotype was picked up one time. The chain combines TRBV10-3 with TRBJ2-1; TRBD1 matches at 8 bases. The CDR3 is 12 residues long. J gave up 10 bases and V 5 bases, and 4 bases lay outside the gene matches. Germline CDR1 ENHRY, CDR2 SYGVKD. CDR3 sequence reads: CAISSGGGEQFF. The CDR3 DNA reads TGTGCCATCAGTTCAGGGGGCGGCGAGCAGTTCTTC.

In DNA, the CDR3 is TGTGCCAGCACTCCGGGGCAGCTCGGCTTAGCTAACTATGGCTACACCTTC. Translating gives CASTPGQLGLANYGYTF. The chain uses TRBV9 and TRBJ1-2; D is possibly TRBD1 (5 bases). The CDR3 extends over 17 amino acids. Germline V gene lookup returns CDR1 SGDLS and CDR2 YYNGEE. Trimming removed 6 bases from V and 0 bases from J, with 21 bases in between.

The chain carries TRBV27 and TRBJ2-7, with 13 bases aligning to TRBD2. With 5 bases clipped from V and 1 base from J, the junction kept 2 bases outside the gene matches. Germline CDR1 is MNHEY and CDR2 is SMNVEV (reference sequence). The CDR3 is 15 amino acids. CDR3 bases: TGTGCCAGCAGTAGGACTAGCGGGAGATCCTACGAGCAGTACTTC. It specifies CASSRTSGRSYEQYF.

The chain uses TRBV27 and TRBJ1-1; 10 bases fit TRBD1. J gave up 0 bases and V 5 bases, and 12 bases lay outside the gene matches. CDR1 is MNHEY, CDR2 SMNVEV, per germline (reference sequence). This CDR3 comprises 18 residues. The CDR3 loop is CASSAVGQGLGMNTEAFF. In nucleotides, the CDR3 is TGTGCCAGCAGTGCAGTGGGACAGGGGTTAGGTATGAACACTGAAGCTTTCTTT.

The V and J genes are TRBV20-1 and TRBJ1-1; D remains ambiguous. The V end lost 6 bases, the J end lost 3 bases, and 14 bases lay between the germline ends. The CDR3 covers 13 residues. Germline V gene lookup returns CDR1 DFQATT and CDR2 SNEGSKA (reference sequence). CDR3 nucleotides: TGCAGTGCCGCGACCGGAGGGTACACTGAAGCTTTCTTT. Its protein is CSAATGGYTEAFF.

This clonotype has more than one count but fewer than ten. This chain links TRBV7-9 with TRBJ1-3; D gene unclear. V was cut by 2 bases and J by 3 bases, with 8 bases left in between. The CDR3 contains 14 residues. Germline values: CDR1 SEHNR, CDR2 FQNEAQ (reference sequence). The chain's CDR3 is CASSLSVDGNTIYF. CDR3 nucleotide sequence: TGTGCCAGCAGCTTATCGGTTGATGGAAACACCATATATTTT.

This sequence joins TRBV5-1 and TRBJ2-3; 7 bases are a match to TRBD2. The junction had 10 bases not matched to a gene; V was cut back by 4 bases and J by 2 bases. The CDR3 has 16 amino acids. Germline CDR1 SGHRS, CDR2 YFSETQ. This chain's CDR3 is CASSKNPGLDTDTQYF. For the CDR3, the DNA is TGCGCCAGCAGCAAAAACCCCGGACTAGACACAGATACGCAGTATTTT.

The chain joins TRBV4-2 to TRBJ2-1, with no clear D. CDR1 is LGHNA and CDR2 is YNFKEQ in the germline V gene. The CDR3 length is 16 residues. With 3 bases removed from V and 1 base from J, the gap between germline ends came to 13 bases. This chain's CDR3 is CASSHASRSSYNEQFF. CDR3 DNA sequence: TGTGCCAGCAGCCACGCCTCCCGGAGTTCCTACAATGAGCAGTTCTTC.